These 8 T cell receptor beta chains came from one sample sequenced in a study of blood T cell repertoires in COVID-19. Data came from immunoSEQ multiplex PCR; TCRdb stores just in-frame clones and leaves some out. The table records over 200,000 clones, 80% to 90% of them present only once. Sequenced material: PBMCs or T cells enriched from blood (not recorded which). The receptors stem from a woman in her 50s in a cohort exposed to, infected with or recovered from COVID-19 (not recorded which).

The chain uses TRBV5-1 and TRBJ1-2, with D maybe TRBD1 (5 bases). The germline V gene encodes CDR1 SGHRS and CDR2 YFSETQ. V was cut by 3 bases and J by 4 bases, with 16 bases left in between. The CDR3 spans 15 residues. This CDR3 is CASSYPTSDSYGYTF. CDR3 nucleotides: TGCGCCAGCAGCTACCCAACAAGTGACAGCTATGGCTACACCTTC.

Regarding this clone: Other DNA sequences from this sample encode an identical CDR3 as well. The CDR3 loop is CASSLGANTEAFF. The DNA for the CDR3 is TGTGCCAGCAGCTTAGGGGCCAACACTGAAGCTTTCTTT. V gene TRBV5-4 combines with J gene TRBJ1-1; D perhaps matches TRBD1 (5 bases). Germline CDR1 is SGHNT and CDR2 is YYREEE (reference sequence). V shed 2 bases and J shed 2 bases, with 7 bases lying between them. The CDR3 totals 13 residues. The full variable domain, in which reference TRBV5-4 and TRBJ1-1 provide the parts outside the CDR3, is ETGVTQSPTHLIKTRGQQVTLRCSSQSGHNTVSWYQQALGQGPQFIFQYYREEENGRGNFPPRFSGLQFPNYSSELNVNALELDDSALYLCASSLGANTEAFFGQGTRLTVV.

CDR3: CASMSAGALNEKLFF. The CDR3 coding sequence is TGTGCCAGCATGAGCGCAGGGGCCCTTAATGAAAAACTGTTTTTT. V usage is TRBV27 and J usage is TRBJ1-4; weak D call: TRBD1 (6 bases). The V and J ends lost 7 bases and 4 bases respectively, with 16 bases between them. The CDR3 consists of 15 residues. Germline V gene lookup returns CDR1 MNHEY and CDR2 SMNVEV (reference sequence). Full variable domain (remainder filled in from reference TRBV27 and TRBJ1-4): EAQVTQNPRYLITVTGKKLTVTCSQNMNHEYMSWYRQDPGLGLRQIYYSMNVEVTDKGDVPEGYKVSRKEKRNFPLILESPSPNQTSLYFCASMSAGALNEKLFFGSGTQLSVL.

The V and J genes are TRBV24-1 and TRBJ1-4, with TRBD1 as a possible D gene (6 bases). The CDR3 loop spans 16 amino acids. Germline loops: CDR1 KGHDR, CDR2 SFDVKD. V lost 3 bases to trimming and J lost 4 bases, with 14 bases between them. CDR3 sequence (DNA): TGTGCCACCAGTGATGCCACGGGACAACTTAATGAAAAACTGTTTTTT. As protein: CATSDATGQLNEKLFF.

A note on this clone: The same CDR3 also results from other DNA sequences found in this sample. The J gene is TRBJ1-1, the V gene TRBV18; 9 bases map to TRBD1. Trimming removed 5 bases from V and 1 base from J; junction bases left unmatched: 5. Germline V gene sequence: CDR1 KGHSH, CDR2 LQKENI. The CDR3 is made up of 15 amino acids. This chain's CDR3 is CASSRQGGSNTEAFF. The CDR3 DNA follows: TGTGCCAGCTCAAGACAGGGGGGATCGAACACTGAAGCTTTCTTT.

V is TRBV7-2 and J is TRBJ2-7; 7 bases are a match to TRBD2. CDR3 length equals 16 residues. Germline lookup yields CDR1 SGHTA and CDR2 FQGNSA. After removal of 5 bases from V and 2 bases from J, the junction contained 12 bases not matched to a gene. CDR3 nucleotides: TGTGCCAGCAGCCTCCGGCGGGGGACTGGAGCCTACGAGCAGTACTTC. Protein: CASSLRRGTGAYEQYF.

This rearrangement joins TRBV9 to TRBJ2-5, with unresolved D. Between the trimmed V and J ends, which lost 2 bases and 5 bases, there was a span of 13 bases. The CDR3 runs to 14 residues. Germline CDR1 is SGDLS and CDR2 is YYNGEE. The CDR3 reads CASSVRPNDETQYF. CDR3 nucleotides: TGTGCCAGCAGCGTCAGGCCAAACGACGAGACCCAGTACTTC.

V and J are TRBV19 and TRBJ2-3; TRBD2 matches 8 bases. The junction had 3 bases not matched to a gene; V was cut back by 4 bases and J by 0 bases. This CDR3 contains 15 residues. Germline V gene data show CDR1 as LNHDA and CDR2 as SQIVND (reference sequence). The DNA of the CDR3 is TGTGCCAGTAGTACTGGCGGGGGGAGCACAGATACGCAGTATTTT. As protein: CASSTGGGSTDTQYF.